Sequencing of this T cell receptor (beta chain) was carried out in a study of cytotoxic CD8 clonotypes in ibrutinib-treated CLL. V lost 4 bases to trimming and J lost 8 bases, with 12 bases between them. The CDR3 is 14 amino acids. Germline V gene data show CDR1 as LNHDA and CDR2 as SQIVND (reference sequence). TCRdb's table, derived via immunoSEQ multiplex PCR, lists solely in-frame clones and lacks some. The sample comprises some 29,000 clones, 76% of which are singletons, and about half rests with the top ten. The V and J genes are TRBV19 and TRBJ1-6, with D maybe TRBD1 (6 bases). The origin of this receptor is a human donor with chronic lymphocytic leukemia. The source material was PBMCs, sampled after 36 months of ibrutinib treatment. The CDR3 DNA sequence: TGTGCCAGTAGTAACGGGGGCCGTGATTCACCCCTCCACTTT. Protein: CASSNGGRDSPLHF.